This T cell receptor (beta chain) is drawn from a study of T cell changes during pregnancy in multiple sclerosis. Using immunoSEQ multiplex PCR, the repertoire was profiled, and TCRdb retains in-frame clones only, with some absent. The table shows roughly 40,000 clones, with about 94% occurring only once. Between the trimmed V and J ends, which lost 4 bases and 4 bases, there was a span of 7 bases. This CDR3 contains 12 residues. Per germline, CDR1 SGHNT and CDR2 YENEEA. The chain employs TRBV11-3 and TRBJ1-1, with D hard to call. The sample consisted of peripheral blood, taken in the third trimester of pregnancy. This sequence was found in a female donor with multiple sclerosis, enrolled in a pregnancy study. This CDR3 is CASSSAFTEAFF. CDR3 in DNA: TGTGCCAGCAGCTCCGCGTTCACTGAAGCTTTCTTT.